A selection of T cell receptor beta chains follows, all from one sample in a study of blood T cells in healthy people across ages. TCRdb called the 5' RACE reads again in MiXCR, with one record for every CDR3 protein. The sample lists 630,000 or so distinct CDR3 sequences, about 28% seen once, with roughly 14% in the top ten. The material sequenced was blood. These receptors were taken from a woman of 80 years or more in good health. CDR3s include the opening cysteine and the closing phenylalanine or tryptophan. A D gene is named only where the DNA matches it firmly. Size is stated for part of the rows, as once, few or many counts, or as a class when the clone is expanded.

D: .
V: TRBV5-6
J: TRBJ2-7
size: few
DNA: TGTGCCAGCAGCTTGGCACAGACAACCTGCGAGCAGTACTTC
CDR3: CASSLAQTTCEQYF

D: .
V: TRBV2
J: TRBJ2-2
size: few
DNA: TGTGCCAGCATCAGACAGATGAACACCGGGGAGCTGTTTTTT
CDR3: CASIRQMNTGELFF

D: TRBD1
V: TRBV3-1
J: TRBJ2-7
size: many
DNA: TGTGCCAGCAGCCAGTTCCGACAGGGGTGGGAGCAGTACTTC
CDR3: CASSQFRQGWEQYF

D: .
V: TRBV7-6
J: TRBJ2-7
size: .
DNA: TGTGCCAGCAGCTGGGGGGGACAGTCCTACGAGCAGTACTTC
CDR3: CASSWGGQSYEQYF

D: .
V: TRBV4-3
J: TRBJ1-4
size: .
DNA: TGCGCCAGCAGCCAAGGGCTCGGGGGGACGGGATCTAATGAAAAACGGTTTTTT
CDR3: CASSQGLGGTGSNEKRFF

D: TRBD1
V: TRBV16
J: TRBJ2-7
size: .
DNA: TGTGCCAGCAGCCCCGGAGCATTGACAGGGTCCTCCTCCTACGAGCAGTACTTC
CDR3: CASSPGALTGSSSYEQYF

D: .
V: TRBV7-8
J: TRBJ2-5
size: .
DNA: TGTGCCACCTCTGGGGGGCGCTTGGAGACCCAGTACTTC
CDR3: CATSGGRLETQYF

D: .
V: TRBV20-1
J: TRBJ1-4
size: .
DNA: TGCAGTGCTAGGGCCCTTACGTCTGCTAATGAAAAACTGTTTTTT
CDR3: CSARALTSANEKLFF

D: .
V: TRBV7-2
J: TRBJ1-1
size: .
DNA: TGTGCCAGCAGCCCGGACAGATACACTGAAGCTTTCTTT
CDR3: CASSPDRYTEAFF

D: TRBD2
V: TRBV19
J: TRBJ2-1
size: many
DNA: TGTGCCAGTAGTCCGCGGACTAGCGGTGATGAGCAGTTCTTC
CDR3: CASSPRTSGDEQFF

D: .
V: TRBV5-1
J: TRBJ2-7
size: many
DNA: TGCGCCAGCAGCTTGGAAGGGGAGGCCTACGAGCAGTACTTC
CDR3: CASSLEGEAYEQYF

D: TRBD2
V: TRBV7-2
J: TRBJ2-1
size: many
DNA: TGTGCCAGCAGCTTAGCGGGGTTCGGGGGGGCGATGAATGAGCAGTTCTTC
CDR3: CASSLAGFGGAMNEQFF

D: .
V: TRBV3-1
J: TRBJ2-7
size: many
DNA: TGTGCCAGCAGCCAATTCTCTGCGTTGGGCGAGCAGTACTTC
CDR3: CASSQFSALGEQYF

D: .
V: TRBV29-1
J: TRBJ1-1
size: .
DNA: TGCAGCGTTGAAGACGGGACAAATGAAGCTTTCTTT
CDR3: CSVEDGTNEAFF

D: TRBD2
V: TRBV19
J: TRBJ2-3
size: many
DNA: TGTGCCAGTAGTGTTAGCGGGAGAGACACAGATACGCAGTATTTT
CDR3: CASSVSGRDTDTQYF

D: TRBD1
V: TRBV12-3/TRBV12-4
J: TRBJ2-3
size: .
DNA: TGTGCCAGCAGTTCCCGACAGGGAACAGATGTGCAGTATTTT
CDR3: CASSSRQGTDVQYF

D: TRBD1
V: TRBV5-1
J: TRBJ2-5
size: .
DNA: TGCGCCAGCAGCCAAGGACAGGGTCAGACCCAGTACTTC
CDR3: CASSQGQGQTQYF

D: TRBD2
V: TRBV27
J: TRBJ2-5
size: many
DNA: TGTGCCAGCAGTTTAATTAGCGGGCGGCAAGAGACCCAGTACTTC
CDR3: CASSLISGRQETQYF

D: .
V: TRBV29-1
J: TRBJ1-5
size: many
DNA: TGCAGCGTTGGTTGGTACGGGAATCAGCCCCAGCATTTT
CDR3: CSVGWYGNQPQHF

D: .
V: TRBV7-9
J: TRBJ2-4
size: .
DNA: TGTGCCAGCAGCTTAAGAGGGGGGGCCAAAAACATTCAGTACTTC
CDR3: CASSLRGGAKNIQYF

D: TRBD1
V: TRBV5-1
J: TRBJ2-1
size: .
DNA: TGCGCCAGCAGCGGGGACAGGTGGCCCTACAATGAGCAGTTCTTC
CDR3: CASSGDRWPYNEQFF

D: .
V: TRBV7-2
J: TRBJ2-7
size: many
DNA: TGTGCCAGCAGCCCTAGTCGCAGAGCCTACGAGCAGTACTTC
CDR3: CASSPSRRAYEQYF

D: TRBD1
V: TRBV11-2
J: TRBJ2-5
size: many
DNA: TGTGCCAGCAGCTTCAGGGGGCGGGAGACCCAGTACTTC
CDR3: CASSFRGRETQYF

D: TRBD1
V: TRBV6-2/TRBV6-3
J: TRBJ2-1
size: many
DNA: TGTGCCAGCAGTTACTCGAGAACCTTGGGACAGTACAATGAGCAGTTCTTC
CDR3: CASSYSRTLGQYNEQFF

D: .
V: TRBV7-9
J: TRBJ2-7
size: many
DNA: TGTGCCAGCAGCTTAGCTTCGACACTTTCCGAGCAGTACTTC
CDR3: CASSLASTLSEQYF

D: .
V: TRBV5-1
J: TRBJ2-7
size: .
DNA: TGCGCCAGCAGCTTGCGGTACCCCTACGAGCAGTACTTC
CDR3: CASSLRYPYEQYF

D: TRBD2
V: TRBV7-2
J: TRBJ2-1
size: many
DNA: TGTGCCAGCAGCTTCGGAGCGGGGGGGCGTTATGAGCAGTTCTTC
CDR3: CASSFGAGGRYEQFF

D: .
V: TRBV7-9
J: TRBJ1-5
size: few
DNA: TGTGCCAGCAGCTTAGCGACAGGATTGGGTGAACCCCAGCATTTT
CDR3: CASSLATGLGEPQHF

D: TRBD1
V: TRBV6-1
J: TRBJ2-7
size: few
DNA: TGTGCCAGCAGTCAAGGACAGGCCCGCTACGAGCAGTACTTC
CDR3: CASSQGQARYEQYF

D: .
V: TRBV5-1
J: TRBJ2-7
size: many
DNA: TGCGCCAGCAGCTTCGGGACGTCGAGCTCCTACGAGCAGTACTTC
CDR3: CASSFGTSSSYEQYF

D: .
V: TRBV20-1
J: TRBJ2-7
size: many
DNA: TGCAGTGCTAGACGCCTGGGCAGTTCCTACGAGCAGTACTTC
CDR3: CSARRLGSSYEQYF

D: .
V: TRBV7-9
J: TRBJ1-2
size: many
DNA: TGTGCCAGCAGCTTAGCAGGCACGACAGGCTATGGCTACACCTTC
CDR3: CASSLAGTTGYGYTF

D: .
V: TRBV4-1
J: TRBJ2-5
size: .
DNA: TGCGCCAGCAGCCAAGAAGGCCTTATAGAGACCCAGTACTTC
CDR3: CASSQEGLIETQYF

D: .
V: TRBV12-3/TRBV12-4
J: TRBJ2-2
size: .
DNA: TGTGCCAGCAGTTTGGTGCGTACCGGGGAGCTGTTTTTT
CDR3: CASSLVRTGELFF

D: TRBD1
V: TRBV9
J: TRBJ1-1
size: few
DNA: TGTGCCAGCAGCGCCATAGACAGGGGGAACACTGAAGCTTTCTTT
CDR3: CASSAIDRGNTEAFF

D: .
V: TRBV6-2/TRBV6-3
J: TRBJ1-5
size: once
DNA: TGTGCCAGCGCCGACAAGACAGGAGGGAGCAATCAGCCCCAGCATTTT
CDR3: CASADKTGGSNQPQHF

D: TRBD1
V: TRBV5-6
J: TRBJ1-5
size: few
DNA: TGTGCCAGCAGCTATACAGGGGCCCATAGCAATCAGCCCCAGCATTTT
CDR3: CASSYTGAHSNQPQHF

D: .
V: TRBV25-1
J: TRBJ2-1
size: few
DNA: TGTGCCAGCAGCAGAAGCACAGGAGAAGAGACCCAGTTCTTC
CDR3: CASSRSTGEETQFF

D: .
V: TRBV20-1
J: TRBJ1-5
size: .
DNA: TGCAGTGCTAGAGATGGGGCGGGGGGCGATCAGCCCCAGCATTTT
CDR3: CSARDGAGGDQPQHF

D: .
V: TRBV20-1
J: TRBJ2-7
size: many
DNA: TGCAGTGCTAGAGGTGGTACGGGTTCAAGCTCCTACGAGCAGTACTTC
CDR3: CSARGGTGSSSYEQYF

D: .
V: TRBV19
J: TRBJ2-7
size: many
DNA: TGTGCCAGTAGTATAGACAGGATCTCCTACGAGCAGTACTTC
CDR3: CASSIDRISYEQYF

D: .
V: TRBV6-5
J: TRBJ2-5
size: .
DNA: TGTGCCAGCACCTCCTGGAGGGTCCGGGGAAATGAGCAGTACTTC
CDR3: CASTSWRVRGNEQYF

D: .
V: TRBV3-1
J: TRBJ2-7
size: many
DNA: TGTGCCAGCAGCCAAGTTGACGAGCAGTACTTC
CDR3: CASSQVDEQYF

D: TRBD1
V: TRBV24-1
J: TRBJ2-1
size: .
DNA: TGTGCCACCAGTGCCTCGTCAGGGACAGGGGACCTAAATGAGCAGTTCTTC
CDR3: CATSASSGTGDLNEQFF

D: TRBD2
V: TRBV7-3
J: TRBJ2-1
size: many
DNA: TGTGCCAGCAGCTTAATGCGGGGGTCCTACAATGAGCAGTTCTTC
CDR3: CASSLMRGSYNEQFF

D: .
V: TRBV24-1
J: TRBJ2-1
size: once
DNA: TGTGCCACCGCTGAGGGTCTGAATGAGCAGTTCTTC
CDR3: CATAEGLNEQFF

D: TRBD1
V: TRBV5-4
J: TRBJ1-2
size: few
DNA: TGTGCCAGCAGCCCGACTTTAGGACAGGGAGTGGGCTACACCTTC
CDR3: CASSPTLGQGVGYTF

D: TRBD1
V: TRBV27
J: TRBJ1-5
size: .
DNA: TGTGCCAGCAGGAAGACAGGGTCCTACAATCAGCCCCAGCATTTT
CDR3: CASRKTGSYNQPQHF

D: .
V: TRBV6-5
J: TRBJ2-7
size: .
DNA: TGTGCCAGCAGTTACGGCGATCAGTACGAGCAGTACTTC
CDR3: CASSYGDQYEQYF

D: .
V: TRBV27
J: TRBJ1-1
size: .
DNA: TGTGCCAGCAGCCTCAGCTTTTACACTGAAGCTTTCTTT
CDR3: CASSLSFYTEAFF

D: .
V: TRBV20-1
J: TRBJ1-1
size: .
DNA: TGCAGCGGTGGCGGGGGACGTATGAACACTGAAGCTTTCTTT
CDR3: CSGGGGRMNTEAFF

D: .
V: TRBV6-2/TRBV6-3
J: TRBJ2-7
size: many
DNA: TGTGCCAGCAGTTACCGGGACTCGCAGTACTTC
CDR3: CASSYRDSQYF

D: .
V: TRBV20-1
J: TRBJ2-7
size: many
DNA: TGCAGTGCTGGGCACGAGCAGTACTTC
CDR3: CSAGHEQYF

D: .
V: TRBV20-1
J: TRBJ1-5
size: .
DNA: TGCAGTGCTAGTCCCAGGGTTGGGCCCCAGCATTTT
CDR3: CSASPRVGPQHF

D: .
V: TRBV7-2
J: TRBJ2-2
size: many
DNA: TGTGCCAGCAGCTTAGACGGAACGAACACCGGGGAGCTGTTTTTT
CDR3: CASSLDGTNTGELFF

D: TRBD1
V: TRBV10-3
J: TRBJ1-4
size: .
DNA: TGTGCCACCAGGGACAGACGGGGGCAGGGAAAACTGTTTTTT
CDR3: CATRDRRGQGKLFF

D: .
V: TRBV9
J: TRBJ2-2
size: .
DNA: TGTGCCAGCAGCGTAGAACTAGATTATAGCGGGGAGCTGTTTTTT
CDR3: CASSVELDYSGELFF

D: .
V: TRBV21-1
J: TRBJ1-1
size: .
DNA: TGTGCCAGCAGCTCTCCGGGGACAGGGACATCACTGAAGGAGACTGAAGCTTTCTTT
CDR3: CASSSPGTGTSLKETEAFF

D: .
V: TRBV19
J: TRBJ2-7
size: few
DNA: TGTGCCAGTATGGGTAAAGAGTTTTCCGAGCAGTACTTC
CDR3: CASMGKEFSEQYF

D: .
V: TRBV5-6
J: TRBJ2-1
size: many
DNA: TGTGCCAGCAGCTTGATTCCGGGCGACTCCTACAATGAGCAGTTCTTC
CDR3: CASSLIPGDSYNEQFF